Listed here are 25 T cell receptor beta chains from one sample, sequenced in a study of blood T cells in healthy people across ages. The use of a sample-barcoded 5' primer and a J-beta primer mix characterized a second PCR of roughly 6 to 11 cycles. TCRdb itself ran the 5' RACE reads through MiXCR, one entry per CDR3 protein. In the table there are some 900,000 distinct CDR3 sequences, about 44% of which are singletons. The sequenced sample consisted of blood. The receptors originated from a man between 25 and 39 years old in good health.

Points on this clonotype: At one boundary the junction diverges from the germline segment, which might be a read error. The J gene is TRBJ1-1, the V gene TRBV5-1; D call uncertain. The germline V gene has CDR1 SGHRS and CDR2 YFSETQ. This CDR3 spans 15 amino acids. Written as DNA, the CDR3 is TGCGCCAGCAGCTTGGCCGGTCTGTTGAACACTAAAGCTTTCTTT. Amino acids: CASSLAGLLNTKAFF.

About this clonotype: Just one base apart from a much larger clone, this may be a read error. For the CDR3, the DNA is TGTGCCAGCAGCCTTTCTGCGGGGGGGCGCGATACGCAGTATTTT. It yields the protein CASSLSAGGRDTQYF. V gene TRBV7-8 combines with J gene TRBJ2-3; 9 nucleotides match TRBD2. Germline lookup yields CDR1 SGHVS and CDR2 FQNEAQ. The CDR3 has 15 residues. The V gene end was trimmed by 5 bases and the J gene end by 6 bases; junction bases not matched to a gene: 9.

The CDR3 here is CASDDTGDGRNGYTF. DNA of the CDR3: TGTGCCAGCGACGACACCGGGGACGGACGGAATGGCTACACCTTC. This chain uses TRBV6-1 with TRBJ1-2; D perhaps matches TRBD1 (5 bases). The CDR3 has 15 residues. Trimming took 8 bases from V and 6 from J, leaving 22 bases between them. Germline-derived CDR1 and CDR2 are MNHNS and SASEGT.

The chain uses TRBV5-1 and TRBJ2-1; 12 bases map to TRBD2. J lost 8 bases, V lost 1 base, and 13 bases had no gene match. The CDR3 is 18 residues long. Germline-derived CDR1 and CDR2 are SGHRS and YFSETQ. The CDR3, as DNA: TGCGCCAGCAGCTTGATGTTCACTAGCGGGGGGTATAGCCATGAGCAGTTCTTC. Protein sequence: CASSLMFTSGGYSHEQFF.

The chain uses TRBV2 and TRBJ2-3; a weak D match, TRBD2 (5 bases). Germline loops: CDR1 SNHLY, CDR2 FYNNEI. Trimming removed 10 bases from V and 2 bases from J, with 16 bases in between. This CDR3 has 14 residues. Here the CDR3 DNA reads TGTGCCACTAAGGCCCGGCTAGCCACAGATACGCAGTATTTT. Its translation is CATKARLATDTQYF.

DNA for the CDR3: TGTGCCAGCAGCCCCGCCCAGGACCGTGAGTGGAAGCAGTACTTC. It encodes CASSPAQDREWKQYF. The genes are TRBV6-2 or TRBV6-3 and TRBJ2-7; D is unclear. Germline lookup yields CDR1 MNHEY and CDR2 SVGEGT. CDR3 length: 15 amino acids. The V end lost 6 bases, the J end lost 8 bases, and 23 bases lay between the germline ends.

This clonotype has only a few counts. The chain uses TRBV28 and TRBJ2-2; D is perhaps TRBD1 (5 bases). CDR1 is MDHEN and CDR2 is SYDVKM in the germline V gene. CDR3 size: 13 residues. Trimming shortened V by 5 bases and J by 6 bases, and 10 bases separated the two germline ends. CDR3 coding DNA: TGTGCCAGCAGTCGGGCAGGGTCCGGGGAGCTGTTTTTT. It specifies CASSRAGSGELFF. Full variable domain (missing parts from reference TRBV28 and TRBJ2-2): DVKVTQSSRYLVKRTGEKVFLECVQDMDHENMFWYRQDPGLGLRLIYFSYDVKMKEKGDIPEGYSVSREKKERFSLILESASTNQTSMYLCASSRAGSGELFFGEGSRLTVL.

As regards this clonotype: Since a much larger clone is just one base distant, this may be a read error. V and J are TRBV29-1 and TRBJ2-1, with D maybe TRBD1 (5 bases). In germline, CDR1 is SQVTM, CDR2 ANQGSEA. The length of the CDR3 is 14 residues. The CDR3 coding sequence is TGCAACGTTGAAATGGCAGGGATGTACGATGAGCAGTTCTTC. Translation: CNVEMAGMYDEQFF.

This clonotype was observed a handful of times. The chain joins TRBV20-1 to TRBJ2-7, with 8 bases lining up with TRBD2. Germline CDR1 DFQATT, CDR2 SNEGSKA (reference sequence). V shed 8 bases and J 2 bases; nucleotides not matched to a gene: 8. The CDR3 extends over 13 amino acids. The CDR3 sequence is CSLGGSGAYEQYF. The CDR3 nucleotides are TGCAGTCTCGGAGGTAGCGGGGCCTACGAGCAGTACTTC.

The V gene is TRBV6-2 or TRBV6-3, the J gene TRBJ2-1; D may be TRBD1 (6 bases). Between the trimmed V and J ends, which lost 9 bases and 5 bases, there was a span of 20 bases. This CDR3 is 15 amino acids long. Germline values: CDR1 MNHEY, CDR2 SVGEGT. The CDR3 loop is CASVRQGHNNNEQFF. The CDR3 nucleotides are TGTGCCAGTGTCCGTCAGGGACATAACAACAATGAGCAGTTCTTC.

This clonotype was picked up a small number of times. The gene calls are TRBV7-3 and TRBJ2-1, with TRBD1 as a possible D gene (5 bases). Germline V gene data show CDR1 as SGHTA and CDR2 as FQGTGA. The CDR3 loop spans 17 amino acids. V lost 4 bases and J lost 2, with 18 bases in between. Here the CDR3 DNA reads TGTGCCAGCAGCTCACAGGAATCGAAGGAGACCTACAATGAGCAGTTCTTC. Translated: CASSSQESKETYNEQFF.

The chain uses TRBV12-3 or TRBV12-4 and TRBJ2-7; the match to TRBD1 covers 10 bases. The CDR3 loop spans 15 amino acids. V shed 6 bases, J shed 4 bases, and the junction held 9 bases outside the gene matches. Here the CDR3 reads CASRLCGQGGYEQYF. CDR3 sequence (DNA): TGTGCCAGCAGGCTCTGCGGACAGGGGGGATACGAGCAGTACTTC.

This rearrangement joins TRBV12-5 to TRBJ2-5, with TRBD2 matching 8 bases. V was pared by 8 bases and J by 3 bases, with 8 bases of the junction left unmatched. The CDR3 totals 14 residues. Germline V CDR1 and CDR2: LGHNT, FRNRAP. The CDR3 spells CASKSGSLEETQYF. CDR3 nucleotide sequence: TGTGCTAGTAAGAGCGGGAGTTTGGAAGAGACCCAGTACTTC.

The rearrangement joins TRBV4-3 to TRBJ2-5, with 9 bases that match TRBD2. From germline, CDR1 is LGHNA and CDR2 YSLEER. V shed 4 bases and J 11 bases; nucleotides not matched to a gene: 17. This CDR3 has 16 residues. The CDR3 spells CASSLGTSSRRNEQYF. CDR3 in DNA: TGCGCCAGCAGCCTCGGGACTAGCAGCCGTAGGAATGAGCAGTACTTC.

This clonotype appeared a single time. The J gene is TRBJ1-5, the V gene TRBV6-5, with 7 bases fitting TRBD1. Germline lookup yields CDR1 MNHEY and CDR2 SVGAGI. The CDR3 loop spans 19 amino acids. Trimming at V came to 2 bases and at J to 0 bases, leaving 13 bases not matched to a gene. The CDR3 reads CASSYLGQLISNSNQPQHF. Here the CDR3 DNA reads TGTGCCAGCAGTTACCTGGGACAGCTCATTTCAAATAGCAATCAGCCCCAGCATTTT.

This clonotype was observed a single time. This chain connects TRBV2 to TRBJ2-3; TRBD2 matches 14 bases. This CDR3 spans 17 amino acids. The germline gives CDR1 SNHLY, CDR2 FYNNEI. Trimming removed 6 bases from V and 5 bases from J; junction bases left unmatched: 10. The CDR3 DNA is TGTGCCAGCAGCGCCGGACTAGCGGGGGGCCTTATAGATACGCAGTATTTT. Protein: CASSAGLAGGLIDTQYF. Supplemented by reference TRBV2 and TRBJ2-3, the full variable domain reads EPEVTQTPSHQVTQMGQEVILRCVPISNHLYFYWYRQILGQKVEFLVSFYNNEISEKSEIFDDQFSVERPDGSNFTLKIRSTKLEDSAMYFCASSAGLAGGLIDTQYFGPGTRLTVL.

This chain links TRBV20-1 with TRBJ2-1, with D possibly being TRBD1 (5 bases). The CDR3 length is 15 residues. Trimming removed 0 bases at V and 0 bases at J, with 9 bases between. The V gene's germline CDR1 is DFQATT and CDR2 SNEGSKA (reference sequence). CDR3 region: CSAREQGHSYNEQFF. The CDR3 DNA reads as TGCAGTGCTAGAGAGCAGGGCCACTCCTACAATGAGCAGTTCTTC.

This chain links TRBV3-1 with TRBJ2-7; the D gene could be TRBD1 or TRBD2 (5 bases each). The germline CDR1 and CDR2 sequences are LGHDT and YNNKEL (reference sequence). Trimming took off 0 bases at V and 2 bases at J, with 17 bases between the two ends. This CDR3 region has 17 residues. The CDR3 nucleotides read TGTGCCAGCAGCCAAGAGTTAATGGCAGGGACCACCTACGAGCAGTACTTC. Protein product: CASSQELMAGTTYEQYF.

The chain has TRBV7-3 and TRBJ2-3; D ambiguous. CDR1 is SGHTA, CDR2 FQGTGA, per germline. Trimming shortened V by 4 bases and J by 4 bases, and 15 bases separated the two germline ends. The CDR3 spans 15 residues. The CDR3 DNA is TGTGCCAGCAGCTCCTCCCGGGTTAGTTCAGATACGCAGTATTTT. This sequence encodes CASSSSRVSSDTQYF.

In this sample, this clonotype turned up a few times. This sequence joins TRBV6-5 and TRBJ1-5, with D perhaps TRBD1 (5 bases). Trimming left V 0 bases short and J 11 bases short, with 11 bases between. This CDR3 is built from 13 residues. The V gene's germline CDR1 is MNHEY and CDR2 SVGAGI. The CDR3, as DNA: TGTGCCAGCAGTTACTCGGGCCAGGGAACCCAGCATTTT. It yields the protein CASSYSGQGTQHF.

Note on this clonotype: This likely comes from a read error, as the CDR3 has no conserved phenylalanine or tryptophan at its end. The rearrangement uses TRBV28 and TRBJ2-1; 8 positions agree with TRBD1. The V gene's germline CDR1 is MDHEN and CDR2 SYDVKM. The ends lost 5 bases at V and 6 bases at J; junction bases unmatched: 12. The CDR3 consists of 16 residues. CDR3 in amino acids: CASSGQGGILGNEQFL. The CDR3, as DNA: TGTGCCAGCAGTGGACAGGGAGGTATTTTGGGCAATGAGCAGTTCTTG.

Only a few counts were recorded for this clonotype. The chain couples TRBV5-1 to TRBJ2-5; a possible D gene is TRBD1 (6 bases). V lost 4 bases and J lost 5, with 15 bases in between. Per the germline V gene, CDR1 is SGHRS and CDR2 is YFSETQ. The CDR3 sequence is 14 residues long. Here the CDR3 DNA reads TGCGCCAGCAGCCCTGGGGGCGCGGCGGAGACCCAGTACTTC. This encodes CASSPGGAAETQYF.

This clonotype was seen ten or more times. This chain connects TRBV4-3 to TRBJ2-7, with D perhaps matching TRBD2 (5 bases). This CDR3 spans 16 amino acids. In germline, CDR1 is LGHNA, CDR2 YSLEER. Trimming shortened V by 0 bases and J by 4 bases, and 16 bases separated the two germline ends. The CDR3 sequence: CASSQDISRGGYEQYF. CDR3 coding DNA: TGCGCCAGCAGCCAAGATATAAGCCGTGGCGGGTACGAGCAGTACTTC.

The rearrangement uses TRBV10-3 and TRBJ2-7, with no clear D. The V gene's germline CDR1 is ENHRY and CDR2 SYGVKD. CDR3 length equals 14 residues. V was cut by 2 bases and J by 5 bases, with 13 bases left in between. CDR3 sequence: CAISEGALGNEQYF. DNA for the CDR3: TGTGCCATCAGTGAGGGAGCGTTGGGAAACGAGCAGTACTTC.

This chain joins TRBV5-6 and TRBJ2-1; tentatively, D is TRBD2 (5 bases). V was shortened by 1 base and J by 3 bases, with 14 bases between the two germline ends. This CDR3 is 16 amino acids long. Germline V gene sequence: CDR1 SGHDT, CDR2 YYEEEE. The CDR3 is CASSLLGGEIYNEQFF. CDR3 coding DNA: TGTGCCAGCAGCTTGTTGGGTGGGGAGATCTACAATGAGCAGTTCTTC.